The subject of this entry is one T cell receptor (beta chain). Assay: immunoSEQ multiplex PCR; the TCRdb copy retains only in-frame clones and omits some. Of roughly 150,000 clones in the sample, 85% to 95% are singletons; the top ten hold under 2.5%. This sample was included in a study of control samples from healthy donors and cancer patients. The sequence was obtained from a man aged 50-59 years in good health. Sequenced material: blood.

Here the CDR3 reads CASSPPTTGGYGYTF. DNA of the CDR3: TGTGCCAGCTCACCCCCCACGACAGGGGGCTATGGCTACACCTTC. V and J are TRBV18 and TRBJ1-2, with 9 bases matching TRBD1. CDR1 and CDR2 (germline): KGHSH, LQKENI. The V gene end was trimmed by 3 bases and the J gene end by 4 bases; junction bases not matched to a gene: 6. CDR3 size: 15 residues.